This is a list of T cell receptor beta chains from one sample in a study of vaccination and CD4 T cells after COVID-19. Via MiXCR, TCRdb re-called the PCR reads, giving one row per CDR3 protein. The sample lists 18,000 or so distinct CDR3 sequences, 53% occurring once. These receptors have no identified antigens. The sequenced sample was CD4+ T cells from blood, cultured in vitro, obtained before SARS-CoV-2 vaccination. The source of these receptors is a human donor who had recovered from COVID-19. Both conserved end residues are trimmed from each CDR3.

CDR3 protein,V gene,J gene
ASSLRIAGGEQY,TRBV7-2,TRBJ2-7
SAIRTQEQY,TRBV20-1,TRBJ2-7
ASSPQSYSPLH,TRBV11-2,TRBJ1-6
ASSDSGRTRSYEQY,TRBV25-1,TRBJ2-7
ASSQTGQGVNEQF,TRBV6-4,TRBJ2-1
ASRPGTSGRKYEQY,TRBV2,TRBJ2-7
ASSPRTGAANEKLF,TRBV4-3,TRBJ1-4
ASSLTHAGANVLT,TRBV18,TRBJ2-6
ASSRRDYEQY,TRBV6-1,TRBJ2-7
ASSKALAGPSYEQY,TRBV21-1,TRBJ2-7
ASSYSPGAKNIQY,TRBV6-5,TRBJ2-4
ASSYSAGRGVYNEQF,TRBV6-5,TRBJ2-1
SATRDLLNYGYT,TRBV20-1,TRBJ1-2
SAQTSVSSYEQY,TRBV20-1,TRBJ2-7
ASSLGTGTEAF,TRBV28,TRBJ1-1
ASSLVYLGTSIGGSDEQY,TRBV7-9,-